This T cell receptor (beta chain) derives from a study of blood T cell repertoires in COVID-19. About the research overall: Italy, Spain and the United States were the sources of the convalescent and acute COVID-19 samples. T cells, B-cell-depleted T cells, or PBMCs supplied cDNA or gDNA.

Enrolled through a virtual design, the participants were between 18 and 89 years of age and came from around 25 US areas. This CDR3 has 16 amino acids. Germline V lookup: CDR1 MNHGY, CDR2 SAAAGT. Trimming shortened V by 7 bases and J by 0 bases, and 17 bases separated the two germline ends. Assay used: immunoSEQ multiplex PCR; TCRdb lists only in-frame clones, some missing. Here the sample spans around 220,000 clones, roughly 84% being singletons. The sample was PBMCs or T cells enriched from blood (not recorded which). The chain joins TRBV6-8 to TRBJ2-3, with D tentatively TRBD2 (5 bases). The clonotype comes from a middle-aged woman who had recovered from COVID-19. The chain's CDR3 is CASNDFRGPSTDTQYF. The CDR3, as DNA: TGTGCCAGCAACGACTTTAGAGGGCCCAGCACAGATACGCAGTATTTT.